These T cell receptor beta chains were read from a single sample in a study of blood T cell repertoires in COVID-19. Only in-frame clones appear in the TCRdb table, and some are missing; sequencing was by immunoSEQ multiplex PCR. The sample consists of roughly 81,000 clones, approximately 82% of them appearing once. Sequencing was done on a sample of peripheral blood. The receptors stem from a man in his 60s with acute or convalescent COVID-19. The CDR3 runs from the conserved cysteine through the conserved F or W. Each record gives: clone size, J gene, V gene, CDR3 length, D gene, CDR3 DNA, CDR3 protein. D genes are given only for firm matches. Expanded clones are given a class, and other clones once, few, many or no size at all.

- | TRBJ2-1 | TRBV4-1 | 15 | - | TGCGCCAGCAGCCACCAAACGGCGGGATATGATGAGCAGTTCTTC | CASSHQTAGYDEQFF
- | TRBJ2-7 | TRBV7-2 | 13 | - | TGTGCCAGCAGCTTACCCCCCCTTTACGAGCAGTACTTC | CASSLPPLYEQYF
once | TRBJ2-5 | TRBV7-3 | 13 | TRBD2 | TGTGCCAGCAGCTTCCGGGAGGGGGAGACCCAGTACTTC | CASSFREGETQYF
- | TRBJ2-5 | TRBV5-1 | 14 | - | TGCGCCAGCAGCCGGGGGACAGTCCAAGAGACCCAGTACTTC | CASSRGTVQETQYF
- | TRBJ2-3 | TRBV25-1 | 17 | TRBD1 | TGTGCCAGCAGTGATTACCAGGGACAGGGATTGTTAGATACGCAGTATTTT | CASSDYQGQGLLDTQYF
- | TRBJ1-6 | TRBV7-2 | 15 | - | TGTGCCAGCAGCTTATTGGGCAGGGATAATTCACCCCTCCACTTT | CASSLLGRDNSPLHF
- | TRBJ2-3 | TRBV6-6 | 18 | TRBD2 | TGTGCCAGCAGTCGGCCACCACTAGCGGGGGTTTGGGCAGATACGCAGTATTTT | CASSRPPLAGVWADTQYF
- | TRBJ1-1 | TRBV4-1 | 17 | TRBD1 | TGCGCCAGCAGCCACCGACCTTACAGGGGGCAAGAAAAAGAAGCTTTCTTT | CASSHRPYRGQEKEAFF
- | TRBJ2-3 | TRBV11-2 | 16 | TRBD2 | TGTGCCAGCAGATTTCAGGGACTAGCGGGAGCGGATACGCAGTATTTT | CASRFQGLAGADTQYF
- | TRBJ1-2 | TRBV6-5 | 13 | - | TGTGCCAGCAGTTACTCGGGGCAGGGTGGCTACACCTTC | CASSYSGQGGYTF
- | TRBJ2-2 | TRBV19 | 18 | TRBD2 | TGTGCCAGTAGTATAAAACTAGCGGGGGGGCGGTACACCGGGGAGCTGTTTTTT | CASSIKLAGGRYTGELFF
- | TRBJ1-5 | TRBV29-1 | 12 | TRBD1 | TGCAGCGTAGGACAGGGTAATCAGCCCCAGCATTTT | CSVGQGNQPQHF
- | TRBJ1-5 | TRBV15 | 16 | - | TGTGCCACCAGCAGGCGTGACAGGCCGGGTAATCAGCCCCAGCATTTT | CATSRRDRPGNQPQHF
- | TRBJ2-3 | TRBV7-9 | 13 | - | TGTGCCAGCAGCTCAAGCGGCACAGATACGCAGTATTTT | CASSSSGTDTQYF
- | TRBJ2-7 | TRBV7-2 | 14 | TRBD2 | TGTGCCAGCAGCTTACCGAGCGGGGCCAACGAGCAGTACTTC | CASSLPSGANEQYF
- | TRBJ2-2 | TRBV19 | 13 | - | TGTGCCAGTAGTACAGGGATTACCGGGGAGCTGTTTTTT | CASSTGITGELFF
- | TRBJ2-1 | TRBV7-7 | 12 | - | TGTGCTAGCAGCCCAGGGAATTCTGAGCAGTTCTTC | CASSPGNSEQFF
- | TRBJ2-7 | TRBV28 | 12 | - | TGTGCCAGCAGTGTGGCAGGTTACGAGCAGTACTTC | CASSVAGYEQYF
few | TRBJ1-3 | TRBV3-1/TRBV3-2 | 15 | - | TGTGCCAGCAGCCGCCGACTGTACTCTGGAAACACCATATATTTT | CASSRRLYSGNTIYF
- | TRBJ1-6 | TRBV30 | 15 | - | TGTGCCTGGACCCTGGACCGGGGAGGGAATTCACCCCTCCACTTT | CAWTLDRGGNSPLHF
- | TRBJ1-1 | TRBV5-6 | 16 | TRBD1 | TGTGCCAGCATTTCCCAGGGGGCCGTCGGTTACACTGAAGCTTTCTTT | CASISQGAVGYTEAFF
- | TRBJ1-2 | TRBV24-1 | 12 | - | TGTGCCACCAGTGATGAGGGGGATGGCTACACCTTC | CATSDEGDGYTF
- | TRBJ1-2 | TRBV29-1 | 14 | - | TGCAGCGTTGAAATACTGGGGAGGGACGATGGCTACACCTTC | CSVEILGRDDGYTF
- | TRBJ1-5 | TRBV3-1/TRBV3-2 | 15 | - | TGTGCCAGCAGCCAAGGGGGACAAAGTAATCAGCCCCAGCATTTT | CASSQGGQSNQPQHF
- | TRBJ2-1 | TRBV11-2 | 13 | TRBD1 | TGTGCCAGCAGCTGGACAGGGGCAAATGAGCAGTTCTTC | CASSWTGANEQFF
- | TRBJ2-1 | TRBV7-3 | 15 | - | TGTGCCAGCAGCTTAACGAGGAGCTCCTACAATGAGCAGTTCTTC | CASSLTRSSYNEQFF
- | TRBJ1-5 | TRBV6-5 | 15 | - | TGTGCCAGCAGTCCTCAACAGGGTCCCAATCAGCCCCAGCATTTT | CASSPQQGPNQPQHF
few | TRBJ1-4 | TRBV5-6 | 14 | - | TGTGCCAGCAGCTTGGGCAGGGTGGGAGAAAAACTGTTTTTT | CASSLGRVGEKLFF
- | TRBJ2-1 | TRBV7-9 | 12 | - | TGTGCCAGCAGCTTTGAGGGTTGGGAGCAGTTCTTC | CASSFEGWEQFF
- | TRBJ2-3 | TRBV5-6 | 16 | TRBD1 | TGTGCCAGCAGCTCTCCTCGGACAGGGCCATTATATACGCAGTATTTT | CASSSPRTGPLYTQYF
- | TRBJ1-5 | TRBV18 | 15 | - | TGTGCCAGCTCACCGGGTAAAGGGGGTAATCAGCCCCAGCATTTT | CASSPGKGGNQPQHF
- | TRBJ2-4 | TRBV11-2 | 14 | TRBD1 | TGTGCCAGCAGCGCTGCCGGGACAGGGAACATTCAGTACTTC | CASSAAGTGNIQYF
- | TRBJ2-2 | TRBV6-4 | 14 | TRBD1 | TGTGCCAGCAGTGAAACAGGGGGCCGCGGGGAGCTGTTTTTT | CASSETGGRGELFF
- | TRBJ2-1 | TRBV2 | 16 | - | TGTGCCAGCATCCTTTTAGCGGCCAGCTCCTACAATGAGCAGTTCTTC | CASILLAASSYNEQFF
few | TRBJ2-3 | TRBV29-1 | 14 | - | TGCAGCGTTGTCCGACTCAATAAGGAAGATACGCAGTATTTT | CSVVRLNKEDTQYF
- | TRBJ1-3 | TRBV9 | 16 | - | TGTGCCAGCACCAACCATCCCGGGGTTTCTGGAAACACCATATATTTT | CASTNHPGVSGNTIYF
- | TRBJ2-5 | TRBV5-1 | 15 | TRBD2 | TGCGCCAGCAGTTCGGGACTAGCGGCCCAAGAGACCCAGTACTTC | CASSSGLAAQETQYF
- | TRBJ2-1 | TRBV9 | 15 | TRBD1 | TGTGCCAGCAGCCGAGAACCGGGACAGAGGAATGAGCAGTTCTTC | CASSREPGQRNEQFF
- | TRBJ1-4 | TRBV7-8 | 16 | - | TGTGCCAGCAGCACAAACAGGGATCCGACTAATGAAAAACTGTTTTTT | CASSTNRDPTNEKLFF
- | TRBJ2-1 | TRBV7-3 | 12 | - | TGTGCCAGCAGCTTAAATCGGGATGAGCAGTTCTTC | CASSLNRDEQFF
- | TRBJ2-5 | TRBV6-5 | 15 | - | TGTGCCAGCTTTAGTAACTGGGGCTCCCAAGAGACCCAGTACTTC | CASFSNWGSQETQYF
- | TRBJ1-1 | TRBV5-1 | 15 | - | TGCGCCAGCACTCCAACTTTCGGGCAGGGTCCTGAAGCTTTCTTT | CASTPTFGQGPEAFF
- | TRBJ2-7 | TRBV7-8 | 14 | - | TGTGCCAGCAGCTTAACAACGGCTCGGAGTGAGCAGTACTTC | CASSLTTARSEQYF
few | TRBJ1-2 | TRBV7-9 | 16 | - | TGTGCCAGCAGCCGTAGGACAGCTACTACTAACTATGGCTACACCTTC | CASSRRTATTNYGYTF
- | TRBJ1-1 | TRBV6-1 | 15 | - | TGTGCCAGCAGTGATGCAGGGTCTATGAACACTGAAGCTTTCTTT | CASSDAGSMNTEAFF
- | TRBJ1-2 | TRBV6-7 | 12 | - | TGTGCCAGCAGTTACCCCCCATATGGCTACACCTTC | CASSYPPYGYTF
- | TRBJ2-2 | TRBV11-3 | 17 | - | TGTGCCAGCAGCCGAGGGACTTGGGAGCGGAACACCGGGGAGCTGTTTTTT | CASSRGTWERNTGELFF
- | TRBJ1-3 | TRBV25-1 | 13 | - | TGTGCCAGCAGCCGTTCCGAGGGAAACACCATATATTTT | CASSRSEGNTIYF
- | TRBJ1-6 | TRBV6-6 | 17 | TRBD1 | TGTGCCAGCAGTCAAACCCTGACAGGGGAGGCAAGTTCACCCCTCCACTTT | CASSQTLTGEASSPLHF
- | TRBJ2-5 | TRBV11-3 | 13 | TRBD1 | TGTGCCAGCTCCGGGACAGGGCGAGAGACCCAGTACTTC | CASSGTGRETQYF
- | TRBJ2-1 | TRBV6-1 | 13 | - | TGTGCCAGCAGTGAAGCTGGACTGGGTGAGCAGTTCTTC | CASSEAGLGEQFF
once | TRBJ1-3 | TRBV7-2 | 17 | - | TGTGCCAGCAGCTTAATTGGGGCGAGGAGCTCTGGAAACACCATATATTTT | CASSLIGARSSGNTIYF
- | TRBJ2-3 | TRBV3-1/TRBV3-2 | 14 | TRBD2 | TGTGCCAGCACCCCCTCGGCGGGGGCAGATACGCAGTATTTT | CASTPSAGADTQYF
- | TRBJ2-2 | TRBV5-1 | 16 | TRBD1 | TGCGCCAGCAGCTACACCGGGACAGATGTTATCGGGGAGCTGTTTTTT | CASSYTGTDVIGELFF
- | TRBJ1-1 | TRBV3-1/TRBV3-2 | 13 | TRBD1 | TGTGCCAGCAGCCCTGGGACAGGGAGAGATGCTTTCTTT | CASSPGTGRDAFF
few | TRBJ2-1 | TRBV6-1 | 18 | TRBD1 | TGTGCCAGCAGTGAAGCGAGCGGACAGGGAATCCTCTACAATGAGCAGTTCTTC | CASSEASGQGILYNEQFF
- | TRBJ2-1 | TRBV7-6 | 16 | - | TGTGCCAGCAGCTTAGAAGCGGGCTCTTATTACAATGAGCAGTTCTTC | CASSLEAGSYYNEQFF